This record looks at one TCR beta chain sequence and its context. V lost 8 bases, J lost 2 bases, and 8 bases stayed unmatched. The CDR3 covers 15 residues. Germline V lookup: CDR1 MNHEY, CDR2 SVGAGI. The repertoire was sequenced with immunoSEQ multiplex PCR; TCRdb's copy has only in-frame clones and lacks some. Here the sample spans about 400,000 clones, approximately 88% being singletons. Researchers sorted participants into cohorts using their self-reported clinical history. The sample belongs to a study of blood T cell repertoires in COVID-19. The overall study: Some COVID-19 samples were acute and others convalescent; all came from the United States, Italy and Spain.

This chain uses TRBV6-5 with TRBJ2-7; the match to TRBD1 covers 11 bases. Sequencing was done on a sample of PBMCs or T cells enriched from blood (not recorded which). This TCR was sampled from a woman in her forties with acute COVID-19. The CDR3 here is CASGYRDRGTYEQYF. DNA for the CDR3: TGTGCCAGCGGCTACCGGGACAGGGGGACCTACGAGCAGTACTTC.